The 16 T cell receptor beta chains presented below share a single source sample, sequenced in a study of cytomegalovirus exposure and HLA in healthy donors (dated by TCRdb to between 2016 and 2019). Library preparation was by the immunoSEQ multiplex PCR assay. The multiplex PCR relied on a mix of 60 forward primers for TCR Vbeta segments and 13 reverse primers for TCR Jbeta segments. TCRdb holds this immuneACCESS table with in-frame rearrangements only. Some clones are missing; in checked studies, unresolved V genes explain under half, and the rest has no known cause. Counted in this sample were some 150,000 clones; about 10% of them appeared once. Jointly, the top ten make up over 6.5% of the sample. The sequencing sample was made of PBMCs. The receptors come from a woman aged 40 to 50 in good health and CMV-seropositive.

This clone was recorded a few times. CDR3 sequence (DNA): TGCGCCAGCAGCGCACTAGCGGGGGGCCCCCCAGATACGCAGTATTTT. Residues: CASSALAGGPPDTQYF. The chain carries TRBV5-1 and TRBJ2-3; 12 nucleotides align to TRBD2. This CDR3 comprises 16 residues. In germline, CDR1 is SGHRS, CDR2 YFSETQ. Trimming at V came to 4 bases and at J to 4 bases, leaving 7 bases not matched to a gene.

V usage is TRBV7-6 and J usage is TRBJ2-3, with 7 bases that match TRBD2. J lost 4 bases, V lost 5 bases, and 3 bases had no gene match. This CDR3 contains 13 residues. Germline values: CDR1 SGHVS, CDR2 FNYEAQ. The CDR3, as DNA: TGTGCCAGCAGCCGAGGGAGGGCAGATACGCAGTATTTT. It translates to CASSRGRADTQYF.

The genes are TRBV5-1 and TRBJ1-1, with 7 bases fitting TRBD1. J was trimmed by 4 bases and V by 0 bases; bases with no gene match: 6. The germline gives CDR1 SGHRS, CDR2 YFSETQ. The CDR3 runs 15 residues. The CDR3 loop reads CASSLEAGGATEAFF. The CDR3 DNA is TGCGCCAGCAGCTTGGAGGCAGGGGGAGCCACTGAAGCTTTCTTT.

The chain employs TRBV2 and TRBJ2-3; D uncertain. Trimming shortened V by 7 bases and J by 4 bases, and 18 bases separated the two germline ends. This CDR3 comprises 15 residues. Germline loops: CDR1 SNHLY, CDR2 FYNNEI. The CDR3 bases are TGTGCCAGCAATGACCACAAATTGGTGGCAGATACGCAGTATTTT. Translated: CASNDHKLVADTQYF.

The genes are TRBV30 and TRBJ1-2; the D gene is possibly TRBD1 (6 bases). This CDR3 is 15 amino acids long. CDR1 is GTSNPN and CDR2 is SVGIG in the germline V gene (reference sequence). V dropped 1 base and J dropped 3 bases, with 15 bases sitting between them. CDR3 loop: CAWSGSGVRDYGYTF. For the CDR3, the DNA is TGTGCCTGGAGTGGTTCAGGGGTCAGGGACTATGGCTACACCTTC.

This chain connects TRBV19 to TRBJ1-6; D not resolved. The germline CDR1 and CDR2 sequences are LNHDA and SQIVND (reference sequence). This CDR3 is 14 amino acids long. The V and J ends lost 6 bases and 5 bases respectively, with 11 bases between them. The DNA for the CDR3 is TGTGCCAGTAGGACCGGGGTTCATAATTCACCCCTCCACTTT. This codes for CASRTGVHNSPLHF.

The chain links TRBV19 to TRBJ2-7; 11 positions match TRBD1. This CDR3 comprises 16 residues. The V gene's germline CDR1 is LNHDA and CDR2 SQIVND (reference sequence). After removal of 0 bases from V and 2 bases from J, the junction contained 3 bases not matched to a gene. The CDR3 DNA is TGTGCCAGTAGTATAGAACGGGGACAGGGGGCCTACGAGCAGTACTTC. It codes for CASSIERGQGAYEQYF.

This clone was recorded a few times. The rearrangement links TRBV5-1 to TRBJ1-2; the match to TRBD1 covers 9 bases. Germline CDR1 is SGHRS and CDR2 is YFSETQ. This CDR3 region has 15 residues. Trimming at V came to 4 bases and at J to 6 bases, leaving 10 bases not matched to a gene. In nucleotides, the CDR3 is TGCGCCAGCAGCCCGCACAGGGGGCTGCAAGATGGCTACACCTTC. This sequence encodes CASSPHRGLQDGYTF. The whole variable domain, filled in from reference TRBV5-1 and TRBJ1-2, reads KAGVTQTPRYLIKTRGQQVTLSCSPISGHRSVSWYQQTPGQGLQFLFEYFSETQRNKGNFPGRFSGRQFSNSRSEMNVSTLELGDSALYLCASSPHRGLQDGYTFGSGTRLTVV.

This CDR3 reads CASSLDGTGDQAEAFF. CDR3 DNA: TGTGCCAGTAGTCTTGACGGGACAGGGGATCAGGCTGAAGCTTTCTTT. This sequence joins TRBV19 and TRBJ1-1, with TRBD1 identical over 10 bases. CDR1 is LNHDA, CDR2 SQIVND, per germline (reference sequence). The J segment lost 6 bases and the V segment lost 5 bases, leaving 12 bases of the junction unmatched. The CDR3 has 16 amino acids.

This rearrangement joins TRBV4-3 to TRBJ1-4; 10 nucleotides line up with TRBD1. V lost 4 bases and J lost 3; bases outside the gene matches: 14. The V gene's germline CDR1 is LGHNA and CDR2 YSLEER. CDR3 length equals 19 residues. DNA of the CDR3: TGCGCCAGCAGCCGGATGCTGTTAGACAGGGGGCATGCTAATGAAAAACTGTTTTTT. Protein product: CASSRMLLDRGHANEKLFF.

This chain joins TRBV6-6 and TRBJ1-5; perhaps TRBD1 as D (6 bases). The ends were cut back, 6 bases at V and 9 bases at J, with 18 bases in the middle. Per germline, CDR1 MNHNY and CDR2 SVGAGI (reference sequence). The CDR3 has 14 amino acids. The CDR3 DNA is TGTGCCAGCAGCCGGCGAGGGGGTTTATGGCCCCAGCATTTT. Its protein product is CASSRRGGLWPQHF.

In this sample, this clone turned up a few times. The CDR3 spells CASRQQTVGSYNEQFF. The CDR3 bases are TGCGCCAGCAGACAGCAGACGGTGGGCTCCTACAATGAGCAGTTCTTC. V and J are TRBV5-1 and TRBJ2-1; the D is unclear. This CDR3 region has 16 residues. Per the germline V gene, CDR1 is SGHRS and CDR2 is YFSETQ. Trimming removed 5 bases at V and 0 bases at J, with 15 bases between.

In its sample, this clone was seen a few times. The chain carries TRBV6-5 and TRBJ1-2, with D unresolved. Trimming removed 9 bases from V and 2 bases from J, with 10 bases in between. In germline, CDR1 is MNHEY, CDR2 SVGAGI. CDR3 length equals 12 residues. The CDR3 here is CASFGLNYGYTF. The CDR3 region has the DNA TGTGCCAGTTTTGGGCTGAACTATGGCTACACCTTC.

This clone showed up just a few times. CDR3 DNA sequence: TGTGCCACCAGCAGAGCCCCCCGCGGTGCGGGGGCATACTACAATGAGCAGTTCTTC. This gives the protein CATSRAPRGAGAYYNEQFF. This chain joins TRBV15 and TRBJ2-1; a weak D match, TRBD2 (7 bases). CDR3 length equals 19 residues. V was trimmed by 1 base and J by 3 bases, leaving 22 bases between them. CDR1 LNHNV and CDR2 YYDKDF come from the germline V gene (reference sequence). The whole variable domain, filled in from reference TRBV15 and TRBJ2-1, reads DAMVIQNPRYQVTQFGKPVTLSCSQTLNHNVMYWYQQKSSQAPKLLFHYYDKDFNNEADTPDNFQSRRPNTSFCFLDIRSPGLGDTAMYLCATSRAPRGAGAYYNEQFFGPGTRLTVL.

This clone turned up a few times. Here the CDR3 DNA reads TGTGCCAGCAACCAGGGACTTAATTCACCCCTCCACTTT. Translation gives CASNQGLNSPLHF. The chain couples TRBV6-5 to TRBJ1-6; D is perhaps TRBD1 (5 bases). The germline CDR1 and CDR2 sequences are MNHEY and SVGAGI. Between the trimmed V and J ends, which lost 7 bases and 6 bases, there was a span of 10 bases. The CDR3 contains 13 residues.

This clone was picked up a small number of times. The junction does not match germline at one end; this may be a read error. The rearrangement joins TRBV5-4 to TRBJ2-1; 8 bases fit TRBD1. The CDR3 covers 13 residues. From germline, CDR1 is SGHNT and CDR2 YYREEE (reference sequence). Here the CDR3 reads CASSLASGQGILF. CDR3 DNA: TGTGCCAGCAGCTTGGCCTCAGGACAGGGAATACTCTTC.